This TCR beta chain came from a study of blood T cell repertoires in COVID-19. Study summary: The United States, Italy and Spain provided the acute and convalescent COVID-19 samples. T cells, B-cell-depleted T cells, or PBMCs supplied cDNA or gDNA.

The CDR3 loop spans 16 amino acids. Germline values: CDR1 SGHAT, CDR2 FQNNGV. Trimming took 2 bases from V and 6 from J; bases not matched to a gene: 10. This clone was recorded once. Authors' processing steps: Nucleated cell counts were estimated from reference gene primer amplification. Clones were sequenced by immunoSEQ multiplex PCR, and TCRdb holds only the in-frame ones, with some missing. That table is the source of V, J and clone size, and D and trimming were worked out from the DNA. There are fewer than 95,000 clones in the sample; around nine tenths occur only once, and 0.77% lies in the top ten.

The TCR was taken from an elderly woman with acute or convalescent COVID-19. V gene TRBV11-2 combines with J gene TRBJ1-2; TRBD1 matches 9 bases. The sequencing input was peripheral blood. The CDR3 here is CASSLRARDRDNGYTF. The CDR3 coding sequence is TGTGCCAGCAGCTTAAGGGCCCGGGACAGGGACAATGGCTACACCTTC.